Sequencing of this TCR beta chain was carried out in a study of blood T cells in healthy people across ages. Primed by a sample-barcoded 5' primer and a J-beta primer mix, a second PCR proceeded for roughly 7 to 12 cycles. MiXCR was run by TCRdb on the 5' RACE reads, yielding one entry per CDR3 protein. The sample has some 760,000 distinct CDR3 sequences, 20% to 25% seen once. The germline gives CDR1 MRHNA, CDR2 SNTAGT. The CDR3 extends over 13 amino acids. V was pared by 7 bases and J by 6 bases, with 13 bases between. This same sample was also taken into another study, of T cells of mothers and their children. According to that study: Mothers gave over 8.5 million TCR beta CDR3 reads each, and children 3 million to 3.5 million each.

The sample taken for sequencing was blood. The chain recombines TRBV6-4 with TRBJ2-1; D gene ambiguous. The clonotype comes from a boy aged 5 to 17 in good health. CDR3 loop: CASNGPPPNEQFF. In DNA form, the CDR3 reads TGTGCCAGCAACGGTCCACCACCCAATGAGCAGTTCTTC.